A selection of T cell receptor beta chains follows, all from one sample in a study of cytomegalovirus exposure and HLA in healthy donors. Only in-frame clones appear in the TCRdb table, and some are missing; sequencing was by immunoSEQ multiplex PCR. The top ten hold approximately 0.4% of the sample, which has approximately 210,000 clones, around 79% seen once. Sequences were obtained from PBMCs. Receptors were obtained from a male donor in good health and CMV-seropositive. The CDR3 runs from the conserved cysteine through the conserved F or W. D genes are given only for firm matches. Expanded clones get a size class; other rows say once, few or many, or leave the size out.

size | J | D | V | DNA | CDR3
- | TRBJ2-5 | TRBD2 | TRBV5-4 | TGTGCCAGCAGCTACGGGGGGGCGGGAGAGACCCAGTACTTC | CASSYGGAGETQYF
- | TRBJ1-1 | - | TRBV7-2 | TGTGCCAGCAGCTTAGCGGAGGGCCTGAGGGCTTTCTTT | CASSLAEGLRAFF
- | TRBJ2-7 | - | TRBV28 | TGTGCCAGCAGTTTTCGGGACAAATCCTACGAGCAGTACTTC | CASSFRDKSYEQYF
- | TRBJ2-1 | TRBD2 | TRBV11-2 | TGTGCCAGCAGCTTAGGGGGGAGGAGACTAGCGGGAGTGTTCCCCCTCTTC | CASSLGGRRLAGVFPLF
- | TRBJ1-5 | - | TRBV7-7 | TGTGCCAGCAGCTTATCGGTAGATCAGCCCCAGCATTTT | CASSLSVDQPQHF
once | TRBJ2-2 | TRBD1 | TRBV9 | TGTGCCAGCAGCCCCCGGGACAGGATCACCGGGGAGCTGTTTTTT | CASSPRDRITGELFF
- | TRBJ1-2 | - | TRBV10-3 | TGTGCCACGCAGGGTACAGCTAACTATGGCTACACCTTC | CATQGTANYGYTF
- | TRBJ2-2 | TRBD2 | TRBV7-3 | TGTGCCAGCAGGCGACTAGCGGGGGGGCGGAACACCGGGGAGCTGTTTTTT | CASRRLAGGRNTGELFF
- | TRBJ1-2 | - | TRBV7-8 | TGTGCCAGCAGCACCGACGGGTTATATGGCTACACCTTC | CASSTDGLYGYTF
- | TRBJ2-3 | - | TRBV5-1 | TGCGCCAGCAGTCTGCTGGCTAGCACAGATACGCAGTATTTT | CASSLLASTDTQYF
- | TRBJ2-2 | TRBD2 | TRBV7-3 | TGTGCCAGCAGCAATGCGGGGGGGAGGATCGGGGAGCTGTTTTTT | CASSNAGGRIGELFF
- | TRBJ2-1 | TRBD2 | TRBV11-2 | TGTGCCAGCAGCTATAGCGGGAGGCTCAATGAGCAGTTCTTC | CASSYSGRLNEQFF
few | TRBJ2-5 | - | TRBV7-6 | TGTGCCAGCAGCTTAGGGGTAACAGTGAAAGAGACCCAGTACTTC | CASSLGVTVKETQYF
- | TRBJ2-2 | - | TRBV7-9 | TGTGCCAGCAGCTTAAGGGACACCAACACCGGGGAGCTGTTTTTT | CASSLRDTNTGELFF
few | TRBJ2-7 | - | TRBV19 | TGTGCCAGTAGTATCGATAGCACAGGCCCCTCCGAGCAGTACTTC | CASSIDSTGPSEQYF
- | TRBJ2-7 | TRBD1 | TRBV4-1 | TGCGCCAGCAGTCTAGGGGGCTCGTCCTACGAGCAGTACTTC | CASSLGGSSYEQYF
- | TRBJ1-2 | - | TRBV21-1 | TGTGCCAGCAGCAAAGCGGTCTTAAACAGGGGGAGCCGGTACTATGGCTACACCTTC | CASSKAVLNRGSRYYGYTF
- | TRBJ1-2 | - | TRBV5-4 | TGTGCCAGCAGCATTGGGTGGGCTTTCGGTGGCTACACCTTC | CASSIGWAFGGYTF
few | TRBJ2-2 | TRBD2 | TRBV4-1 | TGCGCCAGCAGCCTACCGACTCTTGCGGGAGGCGCCGGGGAGCTGTTTTTT | CASSLPTLAGGAGELFF
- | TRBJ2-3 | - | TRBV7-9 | TGTGCCAGCAGCTTAGAAGTAGGGGGCACAGATACGCAGTATTTT | CASSLEVGGTDTQYF
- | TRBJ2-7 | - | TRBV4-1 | TGCGCCAGCAGCCAAGAAGGGACTGACTCCTACGAGCAGTACTTC | CASSQEGTDSYEQYF
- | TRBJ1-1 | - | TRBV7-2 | TGTGCCAGCAGCTTTTCAGGGGCAGCTTTCTTT | CASSFSGAAFF
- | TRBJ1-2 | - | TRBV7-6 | TGTGCCGGCAGCTCGCAACTAGGACGTAACTATGGCTACACCTTC | CAGSSQLGRNYGYTF
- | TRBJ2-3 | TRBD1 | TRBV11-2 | TGTGCCAGCAGCACACAGGGGTTCAGCACAGATACGCAGTATTTT | CASSTQGFSTDTQYF
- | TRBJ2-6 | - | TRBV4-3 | TGCGCCAGCAGTCCCGCAGGGGCCAACTCTGGGGCCAACGTCCTGACTTTC | CASSPAGANSGANVLTF
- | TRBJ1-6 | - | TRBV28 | TGTGCCAGCAATCGTCAGGGCTGGTCACCCCTCCACTTT | CASNRQGWSPLHF
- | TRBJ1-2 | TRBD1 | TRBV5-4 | TGTGCCAGCAGCCCGGTGGGACAGTCCTTCTATGGCTACACCTTC | CASSPVGQSFYGYTF
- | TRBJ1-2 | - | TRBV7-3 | TGTGCCAGCAGCCCTGGGGCGACCAGTGCCACCTATGGCTACACCTTC | CASSPGATSATYGYTF
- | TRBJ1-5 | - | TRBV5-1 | TGCGCCAGCAGCTTAGAAGGGGGAAATCAGCCCCAGCATTTT | CASSLEGGNQPQHF
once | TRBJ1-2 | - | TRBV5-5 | TGTGCCAGCAGCTTGGGGCAGGGAAGGGATGGCTACACCTTC | CASSLGQGRDGYTF
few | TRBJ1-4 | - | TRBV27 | TGTGCCAGCAGTACCTTTGGGGCCGGTGAAAAACTGTTTTTT | CASSTFGAGEKLFF
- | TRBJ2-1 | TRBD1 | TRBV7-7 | TGTGCCAGCAGCTTGGGACAGGGCAACTACAATGAGCAGTTCTTC | CASSLGQGNYNEQFF
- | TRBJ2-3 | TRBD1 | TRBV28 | TGTGCCAGCAGTTTGGCAGGGGGCGGCACAGATACGCAGTATTTT | CASSLAGGGTDTQYF
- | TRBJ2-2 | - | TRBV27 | TGTGCCAGCAGCCTCATCAGGGGCGCCGGGGAGCTGTTTTTT | CASSLIRGAGELFF
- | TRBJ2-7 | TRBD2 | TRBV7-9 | TGTGCCAGCAGCTCGACTAGCGGCACCTACGAGCAGTACTTC | CASSSTSGTYEQYF
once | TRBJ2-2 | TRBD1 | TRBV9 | TGTGCCAGCAGCGTACCGACAGGGGGCATAACCGGGGAGCTGTTTTTT | CASSVPTGGITGELFF
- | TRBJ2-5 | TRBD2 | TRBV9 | TGTGCCAGCAGCGTAGTCACTAGCGGGGGGAAGGAGACCCAGTACTTC | CASSVVTSGGKETQYF
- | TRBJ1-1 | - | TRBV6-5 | TGTGCCAGCAGTTTTACTTCGAGCGACACTGAAGCTTTCTTT | CASSFTSSDTEAFF
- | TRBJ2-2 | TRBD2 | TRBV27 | TGTGCCAGCAGTTCGGGAGGGACCGGGGAGCTGTTTTTT | CASSSGGTGELFF
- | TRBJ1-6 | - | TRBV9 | TGTGCCAGCAGCGAGGAGGTCGGGGGTAATTCACCCCTCCACTTT | CASSEEVGGNSPLHF
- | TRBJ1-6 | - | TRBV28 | TGTGCCAGCAGCGACAGAAAGAATTCACCCCTCCACTTT | CASSDRKNSPLHF
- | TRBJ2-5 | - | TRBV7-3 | TGTGCCAGCAGCGGTCAGGGTTACGAGACCCAGTACTTC | CASSGQGYETQYF